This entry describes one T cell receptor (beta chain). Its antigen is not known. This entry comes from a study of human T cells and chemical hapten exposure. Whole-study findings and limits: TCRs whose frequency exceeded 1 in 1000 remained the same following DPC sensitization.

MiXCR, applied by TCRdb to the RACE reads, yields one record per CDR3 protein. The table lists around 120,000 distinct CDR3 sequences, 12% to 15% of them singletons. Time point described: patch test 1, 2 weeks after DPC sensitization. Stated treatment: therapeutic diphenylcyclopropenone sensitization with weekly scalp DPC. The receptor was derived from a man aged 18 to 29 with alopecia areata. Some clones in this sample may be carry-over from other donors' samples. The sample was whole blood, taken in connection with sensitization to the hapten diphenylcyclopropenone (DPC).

CDR3 DNA: TGTGCCAGCAGCATGCCTGAAGCTTTCTTT. Amino acid sequence: CASSMPEAFF. This rearrangement joins TRBV5-8 to TRBJ1-1; the D is unclear. CDR3 length: 10 residues. Trimming removed 4 bases from V and 6 bases from J, with 4 bases in between. Germline V gene sequence: CDR1 SGHTS, CDR2 YDEGEE. Looking up the rest from reference TRBV5-8 and TRBJ1-1 gives the full variable domain: EAGVTQSPTHLIKTRGQQATLRCSPISGHTSVYWYQQALGLGLQFLLWYDEGEERNRGNFPPRFSGRQFPNYSSELNVNALELEDSALYLCASSMPEAFFGQGTRLTVV.